What follows are 14 T cell receptor beta chains derived from one specimen sequenced in a study of breast tumors, draining lymph nodes, adjacent tissues. In TCRdb, the multiplex PCR reads were re-called with MiXCR into one record per CDR3 protein. Of over 150,000 distinct CDR3 sequences listed, over 25% are singletons. The lymph nodes were axillary draining lymph nodes from breast cancer patients. Sequenced material: axillary lymph node tissue. All receptors come from a female donor with breast cancer. Some clones in this sample may be carry-over from other donors' samples.

There are many counts of this clonotype. The chain uses TRBV7-8 and TRBJ2-5; 9 nucleotides align to TRBD1. The CDR3 covers 18 residues. J lost 5 bases, V lost 4 bases, and 17 bases had no gene match. Germline V gene data show CDR1 as SGHVS and CDR2 as FQNEAQ. The CDR3 bases are TGTGCCAGCAGCTCCGGGGACAGGGCTGCCTTCGGGGGCGAGACCCAGTACTTC. Protein product: CASSSGDRAAFGGETQYF.

The rearrangement uses TRBV5-6 and TRBJ1-1; TRBD1 aligns across 9 bases. With 1 base clipped from V and 2 bases from J, the junction kept 6 bases outside the gene matches. This CDR3 spans 16 amino acids. Germline-derived CDR1 and CDR2 are SGHDT and YYEEEE. The CDR3 DNA reads TGTGCCAGCAGCTTGTTGGTGACAGGGGGAAACACTGAAGCTTTCTTT. This gives the protein CASSLLVTGGNTEAFF. Full variable domain (rest looked up from reference TRBV5-6 and TRBJ1-1): DAGVTQSPTHLIKTRGQQVTLRCSPKSGHDTVSWYQQALGQGPQFIFQYYEEEERQRGNFPDRFSGHQFPNYSSELNVNALLLGDSALYLCASSLLVTGGNTEAFFGQGTRLTVV.

Ten or more counts support this clonotype. J is TRBJ2-5 and V is TRBV6-1; unclear D gene. This CDR3 comprises 13 residues. Germline V gene lookup returns CDR1 MNHNS and CDR2 SASEGT. The V and J ends lost 8 bases and 0 bases respectively, with 10 bases between them. Here the CDR3 reads CASATGHQETQYF. As DNA, the CDR3 is TGTGCCAGCGCCACCGGGCACCAAGAGACCCAGTACTTC.

This clonotype was seen repeatedly, ten times or more. The chain combines TRBV20-1 with TRBJ2-5; 8 bases map to TRBD2. Germline CDR1 and CDR2: DFQATT and SNEGSKA (reference sequence). The length of the CDR3 is 13 residues. Trimming at V came to 4 bases and at J to 1 base, leaving 2 bases not matched to a gene. The CDR3: CSAKRGGQETQYF. CDR3 in DNA: TGCAGTGCTAAACGGGGGGGCCAAGAGACCCAGTACTTC.

With regard to this clonotype: Here the CDR3 omits its conserved ending phenylalanine or tryptophan, so a read error is the likely source. This chain connects TRBV29-1 to TRBJ2-7; D tentatively fits TRBD1 or TRBD2 (5 bases each). Trimming shortened V by 5 bases and J by 3 bases, and 14 bases separated the two germline ends. CDR1 and CDR2 (germline): SQVTM, ANQGSEA. The CDR3 has 13 amino acids. The CDR3 DNA reads as TGCAGCGTTTCCCGAGGGGTTCTCTACGAGCAGTACCTC. Translating it yields CSVSRGVLYEQYL.

This clonotype was detected ten times or more. This chain uses TRBV7-9 with TRBJ2-7; D remains ambiguous. The CDR3 length is 14 residues. Trimming took off 1 base at V and 1 base at J, with 8 bases between the two ends. Germline assignment: CDR1 SEHNR and CDR2 FQNEAQ (reference sequence). For the CDR3, the DNA is TGTGCCAGCAGCTTAGGGGCGGAATCCTACGAGCAGTACTTC. Protein product: CASSLGAESYEQYF.

In the case of this clonotype: A much larger clone sits a single nucleotide away, making a read error possible. V gene TRBV20-1 combines with J gene TRBJ2-2; TRBD2 matches 8 bases. The V gene's germline CDR1 is DFQATT and CDR2 SNEGSKA (reference sequence). The CDR3 totals 15 residues. CDR3 sequence: CSTRGGGGITGELFF. CDR3 nucleotide sequence: TGCAGTACTAGGGGGGGCGGGGGGATCACCGGGGAGCTGTTTTTT.

The chain joins TRBV6-5 to TRBJ2-1; 10 bases align to TRBD2. This CDR3 is built from 16 residues. V lost 4 bases to trimming and J lost 0 bases; unmatched junction nucleotides: 3. Germline V lookup: CDR1 MNHEY, CDR2 SVGAGI. DNA for the CDR3: TGTGCCAGCAGTTGCACTAGCGGGAACTCCTACAATGAGCAGTTCTTC. Its protein product is CASSCTSGNSYNEQFF.

This clonotype was detected many times. The V call is TRBV7-2, the J call TRBJ2-1; maybe TRBD2 (5 bases). CDR1 is SGHTA and CDR2 is FQGNSA in the germline V gene. The CDR3 loop spans 15 amino acids. Deletions cut 1 base from V and 7 bases from J, with 14 bases between. This chain's CDR3 is CASSLVATWRNEQFF. Written as DNA, the CDR3 is TGTGCCAGCAGCTTAGTGGCTACTTGGAGGAATGAGCAGTTCTTC.

The sample holds many counts of this clonotype. The chain employs TRBV19 and TRBJ2-5, with 7 bases lining up with TRBD1. CDR3 length: 15 residues. The germline V gene encodes CDR1 LNHDA and CDR2 SQIVND (reference sequence). J was trimmed by 1 base and V by 4 bases; bases with no gene match: 6. CDR3 sequence (DNA): TGTGCCAGTAGTAAGCAGACAGGGTCCCAAGAGACCCAGTACTTC. Amino acid sequence: CASSKQTGSQETQYF.

The sample holds many counts of this clonotype. This chain links TRBV3-1 with TRBJ2-2, with TRBD2 matching 8 bases. V lost 4 bases, J lost 4 bases, and 5 bases stayed unmatched. The CDR3 has 15 amino acids. Germline assignment: CDR1 LGHDT and CDR2 YNNKEL (reference sequence). The CDR3 reads CASSLSAGGTGELFF. The CDR3 DNA reads TGTGCCAGCAGCCTCAGTGCGGGGGGCACCGGGGAGCTGTTTTTT. Drawing the rest from reference TRBV3-1 and TRBJ2-2, the complete variable domain is DTAVSQTPKYLVTQMGNDKSIKCEQNLGHDTMYWYKQDSKKFLKIMFSYNNKELIINETVPNRFSPKSPDKAHLNLHINSLELGDSAVYFCASSLSAGGTGELFFGEGSRLTVL.

This clonotype showed up many times. J is TRBJ2-2 and V is TRBV2; 13 bases line up with TRBD2. V lost 4 bases to trimming and J lost 6 bases; unmatched junction nucleotides: 2. Germline CDR1 and CDR2: SNHLY and FYNNEI. This CDR3 has 15 amino acids. CDR3 nucleotides: TGTGCCAGCAGTGGGACTAGCGGGAGCGCCGGGGAGCTGTTTTTT. It codes for CASSGTSGSAGELFF.

In its sample, this clonotype was seen many times. The rearrangement uses TRBV20-1 and TRBJ1-4; D is perhaps TRBD1 (6 bases). Germline loops: CDR1 DFQATT, CDR2 SNEGSKA (reference sequence). The CDR3 spans 15 residues. The V gene lost 0 bases and the J gene lost 2 bases, with 10 bases spanning the gap. The CDR3 coding sequence is TGCAGTGCTAGAGATTTAGGGGGTACTAATGAAAAACTGTTTTTT. Amino acids: CSARDLGGTNEKLFF.

This clonotype was seen a handful of times. This chain connects TRBV6-2 or TRBV6-3 to TRBJ2-3, with 7 bases fitting TRBD2. The germline gives CDR1 MNHEY, CDR2 SVGEGT. Trimming at V came to 4 bases and at J to 3 bases, leaving 10 bases not matched to a gene. The length of the CDR3 is 16 residues. CDR3 in DNA: TGTGCCAGCAGTTCCTACGTAACTAGCGAAACAGATACGCAGTATTTT. It codes for CASSSYVTSETDTQYF.